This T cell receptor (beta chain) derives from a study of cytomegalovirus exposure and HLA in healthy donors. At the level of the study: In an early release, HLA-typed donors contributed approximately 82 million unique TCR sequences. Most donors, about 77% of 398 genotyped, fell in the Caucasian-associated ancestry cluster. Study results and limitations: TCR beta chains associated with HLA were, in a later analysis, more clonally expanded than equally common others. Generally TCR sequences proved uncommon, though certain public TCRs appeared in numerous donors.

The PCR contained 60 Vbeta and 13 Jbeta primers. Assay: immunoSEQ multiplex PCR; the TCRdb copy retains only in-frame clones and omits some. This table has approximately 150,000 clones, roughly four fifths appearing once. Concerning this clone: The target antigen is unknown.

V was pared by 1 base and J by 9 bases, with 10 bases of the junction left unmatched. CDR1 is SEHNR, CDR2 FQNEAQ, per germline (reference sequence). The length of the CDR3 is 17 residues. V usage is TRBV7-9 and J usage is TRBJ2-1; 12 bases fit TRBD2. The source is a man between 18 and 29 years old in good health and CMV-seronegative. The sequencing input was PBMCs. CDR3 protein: CASSLGTSGIIRVEQFF. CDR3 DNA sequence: TGTGCCAGCAGCTTAGGGACTAGCGGGATCATCCGGGTTGAGCAGTTCTTC.